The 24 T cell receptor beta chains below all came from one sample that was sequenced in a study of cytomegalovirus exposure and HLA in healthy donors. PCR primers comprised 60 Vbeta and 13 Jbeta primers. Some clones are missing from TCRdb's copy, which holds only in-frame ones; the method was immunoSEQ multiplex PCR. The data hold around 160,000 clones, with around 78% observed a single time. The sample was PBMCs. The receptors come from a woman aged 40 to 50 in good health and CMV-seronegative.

Written as DNA, the CDR3 is TGTGCCAGCAGCTTAAGAGAGGGGGCTGAAGCTTTCTTT. It codes for CASSLREGAEAFF. The V gene is TRBV7-9, the J gene TRBJ1-1, with D perhaps TRBD1 (6 bases). The CDR3 consists of 13 residues. Germline CDR1 reads SEHNR; CDR2 reads FQNEAQ (reference sequence). Trimming pared 2 bases from V and 6 bases from J, leaving 10 bases between.

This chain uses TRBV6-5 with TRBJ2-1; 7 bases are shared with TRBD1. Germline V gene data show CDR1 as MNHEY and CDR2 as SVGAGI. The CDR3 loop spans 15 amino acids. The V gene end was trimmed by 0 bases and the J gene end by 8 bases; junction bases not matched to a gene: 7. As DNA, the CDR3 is TGTGCCAGCAGTTACTCGAGACAGGGTAACGATGAGCAGTTCTTC. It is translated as CASSYSRQGNDEQFF.

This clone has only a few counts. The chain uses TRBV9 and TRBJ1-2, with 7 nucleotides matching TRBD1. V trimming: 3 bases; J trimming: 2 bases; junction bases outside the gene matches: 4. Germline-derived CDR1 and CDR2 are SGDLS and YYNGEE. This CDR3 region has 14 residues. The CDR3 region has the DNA TGTGCCAGCAGCGGCTGGGACAGAAACTATGGCTACACCTTC. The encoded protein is CASSGWDRNYGYTF.

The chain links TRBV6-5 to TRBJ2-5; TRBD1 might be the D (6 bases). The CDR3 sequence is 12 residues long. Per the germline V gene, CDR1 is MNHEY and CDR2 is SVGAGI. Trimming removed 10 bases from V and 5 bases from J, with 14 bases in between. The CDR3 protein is CATARGVETQYF. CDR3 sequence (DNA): TGTGCCACCGCCAGGGGAGTGGAGACCCAGTACTTC.

CDR3 sequence reads: CASSPPPRRTGEAFF. The DNA for the CDR3 is TGTGCCAGCAGTCCCCCACCCCGAAGAACTGGTGAAGCTTTCTTT. This chain links TRBV27 with TRBJ1-1; D remains unclear. The length of the CDR3 is 15 residues. In germline, CDR1 is MNHEY, CDR2 SMNVEV (reference sequence). Trimming shortened V by 5 bases and J by 7 bases, and 20 bases separated the two germline ends.

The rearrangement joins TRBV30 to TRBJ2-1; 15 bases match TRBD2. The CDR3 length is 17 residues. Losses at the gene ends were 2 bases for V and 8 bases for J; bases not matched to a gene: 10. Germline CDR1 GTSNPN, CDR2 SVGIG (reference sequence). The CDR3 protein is CAWSQWRTSGRAHEQFF. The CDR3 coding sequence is TGTGCCTGGAGTCAGTGGCGGACTAGCGGGAGGGCCCATGAGCAGTTCTTC.

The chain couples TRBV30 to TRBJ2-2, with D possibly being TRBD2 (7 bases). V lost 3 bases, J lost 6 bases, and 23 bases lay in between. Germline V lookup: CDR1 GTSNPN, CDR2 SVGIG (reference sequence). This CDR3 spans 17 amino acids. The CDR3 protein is CAWSGAEGGKVAGELFF. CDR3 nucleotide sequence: TGTGCCTGGAGCGGGGCGGAGGGGGGGAAAGTAGCCGGGGAGCTGTTTTTT.

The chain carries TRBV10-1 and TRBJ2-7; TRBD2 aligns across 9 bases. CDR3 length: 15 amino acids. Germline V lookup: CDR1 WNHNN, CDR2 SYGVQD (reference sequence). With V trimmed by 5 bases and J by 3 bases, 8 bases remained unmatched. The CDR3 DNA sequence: TGCGCCAGCAGTTCCCAGTCTAGCGGGAACTACGAGCAGTACTTC. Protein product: CASSSQSSGNYEQYF.

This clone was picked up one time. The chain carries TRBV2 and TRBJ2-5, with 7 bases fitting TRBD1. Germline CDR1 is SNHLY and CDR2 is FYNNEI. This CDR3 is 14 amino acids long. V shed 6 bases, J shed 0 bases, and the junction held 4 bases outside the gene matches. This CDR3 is CASSPTGDQETQYF. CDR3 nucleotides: TGTGCCAGCAGCCCAACAGGGGACCAAGAGACCCAGTACTTC.

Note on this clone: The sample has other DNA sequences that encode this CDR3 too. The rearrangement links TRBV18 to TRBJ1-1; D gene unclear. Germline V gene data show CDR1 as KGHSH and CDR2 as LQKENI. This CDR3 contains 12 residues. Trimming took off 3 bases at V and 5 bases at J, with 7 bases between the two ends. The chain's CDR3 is CASSPAGTEAFF. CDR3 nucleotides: TGTGCCAGCTCACCGGCGGGAACTGAAGCTTTCTTT.

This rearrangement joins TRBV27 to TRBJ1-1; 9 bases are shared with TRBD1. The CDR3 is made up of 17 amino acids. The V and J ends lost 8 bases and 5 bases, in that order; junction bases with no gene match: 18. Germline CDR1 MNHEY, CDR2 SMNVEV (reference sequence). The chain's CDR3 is CASVGRQGGSKVTEAFF. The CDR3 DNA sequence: TGTGCCAGCGTCGGGAGACAGGGGGGGTCAAAAGTGACTGAAGCTTTCTTT.

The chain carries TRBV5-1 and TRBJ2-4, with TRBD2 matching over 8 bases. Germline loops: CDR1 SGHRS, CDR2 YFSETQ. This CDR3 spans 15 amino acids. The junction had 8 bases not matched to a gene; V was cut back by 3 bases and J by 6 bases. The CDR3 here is CASSSTPGGVNIQYF. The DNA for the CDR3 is TGCGCCAGCAGCTCAACTCCGGGAGGGGTAAACATTCAGTACTTC.

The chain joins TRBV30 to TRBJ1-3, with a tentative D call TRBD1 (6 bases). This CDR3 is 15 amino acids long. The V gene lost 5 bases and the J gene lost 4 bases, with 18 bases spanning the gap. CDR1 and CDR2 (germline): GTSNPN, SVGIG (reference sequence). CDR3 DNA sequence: TGTGCCTGGCAGGGGCTGGGGCTCGGAGGAAACACCATATATTTT. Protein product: CAWQGLGLGGNTIYF.

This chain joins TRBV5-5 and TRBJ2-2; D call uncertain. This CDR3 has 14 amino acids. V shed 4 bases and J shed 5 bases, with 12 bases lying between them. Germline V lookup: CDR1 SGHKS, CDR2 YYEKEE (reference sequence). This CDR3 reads CASSLLSSTGELFF. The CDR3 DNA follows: TGTGCCAGCAGCCTCCTCTCCTCGACCGGGGAGCTGTTTTTT.

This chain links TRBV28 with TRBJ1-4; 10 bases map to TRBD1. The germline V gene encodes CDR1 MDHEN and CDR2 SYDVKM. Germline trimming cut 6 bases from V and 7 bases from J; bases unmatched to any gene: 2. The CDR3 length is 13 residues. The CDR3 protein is CASSGQGGEKLFF. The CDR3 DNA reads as TGTGCCAGCAGCGGACAGGGGGGTGAAAAACTGTTTTTT. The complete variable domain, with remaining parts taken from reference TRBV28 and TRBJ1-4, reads DVKVTQSSRYLVKRTGEKVFLECVQDMDHENMFWYRQDPGLGLRLIYFSYDVKMKEKGDIPEGYSVSREKKERFSLILESASTNQTSMYLCASSGQGGEKLFFGSGTQLSVL.

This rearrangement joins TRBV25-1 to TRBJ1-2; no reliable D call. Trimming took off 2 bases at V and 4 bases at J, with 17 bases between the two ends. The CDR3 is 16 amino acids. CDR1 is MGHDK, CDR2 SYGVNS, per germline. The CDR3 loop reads CASSEIREGGVYGYTF. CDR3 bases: TGTGCCAGCAGTGAAATCCGGGAGGGTGGTGTCTATGGCTACACCTTC.

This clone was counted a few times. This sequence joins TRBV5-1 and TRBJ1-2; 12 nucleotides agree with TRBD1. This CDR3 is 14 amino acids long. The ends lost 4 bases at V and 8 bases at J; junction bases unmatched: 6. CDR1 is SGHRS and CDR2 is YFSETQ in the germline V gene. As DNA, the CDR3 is TGCGCCAGCAGCCCCGGGACAGGGGGCTACGGCTACACCTTC. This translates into CASSPGTGGYGYTF.

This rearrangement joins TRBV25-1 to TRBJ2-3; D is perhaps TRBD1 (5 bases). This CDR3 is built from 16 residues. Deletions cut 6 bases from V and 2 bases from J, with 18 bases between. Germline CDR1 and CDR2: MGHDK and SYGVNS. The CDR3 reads CASSNPQGMITDTQYF. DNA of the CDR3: TGTGCCAGCAGCAACCCGCAGGGCATGATCACAGATACGCAGTATTTT. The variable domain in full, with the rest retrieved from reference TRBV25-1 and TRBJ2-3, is EADIYQTPRYLVIGTGKKITLECSQTMGHDKMYWYQQDPGMELHLIHYSYGVNSTEKGDLSSESTVSRIRTEHFPLTLESARPSHTSQYLCASSNPQGMITDTQYFGPGTRLTVL.

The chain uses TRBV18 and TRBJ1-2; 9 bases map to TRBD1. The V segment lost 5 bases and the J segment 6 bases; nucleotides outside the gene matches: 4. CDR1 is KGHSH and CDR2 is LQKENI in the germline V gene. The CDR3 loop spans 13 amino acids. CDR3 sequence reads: CASSTGTGNGYTF. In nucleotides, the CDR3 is TGTGCCAGCTCAACCGGGACAGGGAATGGCTACACCTTC.

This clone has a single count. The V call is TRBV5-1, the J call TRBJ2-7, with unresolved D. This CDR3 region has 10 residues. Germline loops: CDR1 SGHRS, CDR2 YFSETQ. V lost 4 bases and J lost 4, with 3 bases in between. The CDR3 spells CASSQYEQYF. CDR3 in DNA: TGCGCCAGCAGCCAGTACGAGCAGTACTTC.

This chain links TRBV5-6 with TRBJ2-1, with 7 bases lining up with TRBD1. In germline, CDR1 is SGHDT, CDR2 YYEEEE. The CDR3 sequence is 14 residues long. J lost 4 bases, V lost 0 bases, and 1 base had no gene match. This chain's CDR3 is CASSLVQGYNEQFF. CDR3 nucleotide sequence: TGTGCCAGCAGCTTGGTACAGGGGTACAATGAGCAGTTCTTC.

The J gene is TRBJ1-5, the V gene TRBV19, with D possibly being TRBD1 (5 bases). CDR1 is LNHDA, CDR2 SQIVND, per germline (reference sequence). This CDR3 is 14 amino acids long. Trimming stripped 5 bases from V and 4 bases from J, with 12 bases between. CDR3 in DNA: TGTGCCAGTAGTTTTTGGGGGACTAATCAGCCCCAGCATTTT. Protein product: CASSFWGTNQPQHF. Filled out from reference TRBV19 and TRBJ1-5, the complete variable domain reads DGGITQSPKYLFRKEGQNVTLSCEQNLNHDAMYWYRQDPGQGLRLIYYSQIVNDFQKGDIAEGYSVSREKKESFPLTVTSAQKNPTAFYLCASSFWGTNQPQHFGDGTRLSIL.

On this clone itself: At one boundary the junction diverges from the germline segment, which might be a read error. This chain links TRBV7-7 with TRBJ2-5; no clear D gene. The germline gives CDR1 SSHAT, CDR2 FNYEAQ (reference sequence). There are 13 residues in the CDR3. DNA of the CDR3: TGTGCTAGCAGCCGCATAGACCAAGAGACCCAGTACTTC. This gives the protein CASSRIDQETQYF.

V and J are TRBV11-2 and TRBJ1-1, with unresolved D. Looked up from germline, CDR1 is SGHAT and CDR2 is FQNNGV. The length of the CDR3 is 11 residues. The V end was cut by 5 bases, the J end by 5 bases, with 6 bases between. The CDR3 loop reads CASSPGTEAFF. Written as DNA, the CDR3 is TGTGCCAGCAGCCCAGGAACTGAAGCTTTCTTT.